This T cell receptor beta chain originates from a study of vaccination effects on CD4 cells after COVID-19. Produced via immunoSEQ multiplex PCR; TCRdb's table is partial and in-frame only. The sample has 45,000 to 75,000 clones, more than 60% seen once. With regard to this clone: Its target is unknown.

In germline, CDR1 is LGHDT, CDR2 YNNKEL (reference sequence). V lost 4 bases and J lost 6, with 6 bases in between. This CDR3 has 11 amino acids. It was after roughly 11 days of culture that CD4+ T cells were isolated. In the vaccine recipients, nucleocapsid antibodies were negative and there was no prior SARS-CoV-2 infection. Sequencing used CD4+ T cells from PBMCs cultured without peptide, obtained before COVID-19 vaccination. The gene calls are TRBV3-1 (or the pseudogene TRBV3-2) and TRBJ2-5; no firm D call. The receptor's source is a human donor who received a COVID-19 vaccine. In DNA form, the CDR3 reads TGTGCCAGCAGCCTAGTAAAGACCCAGTACTTC. Translated, it gives CASSLVKTQYF.